These 15 T cell receptor beta chains were all obtained from the same sample, sequenced in a study of blood T cell repertoires in COVID-19. Clones were sequenced by immunoSEQ multiplex PCR, and TCRdb holds only the in-frame ones, with some missing. The repertoire holds around 100,000 clones, with roughly 90% as singletons. The sequencing sample was made of peripheral blood. The source is a woman in her 70s who had recovered from COVID-19.

The chain carries TRBV11-3 and TRBJ2-1; a weak D match, TRBD2 (6 bases). There are 17 residues in the CDR3. V was pared by 0 bases and J by 0 bases, with 12 bases between. Germline values: CDR1 SGHNT, CDR2 YENEEA. DNA of the CDR3: TGTGCCAGCAGCTTAGATCAGGGAGGCTTCTCCTACAATGAGCAGTTCTTC. As protein: CASSLDQGGFSYNEQFF.

V usage is TRBV9 and J usage is TRBJ1-4; no definite D call. The V gene's germline CDR1 is SGDLS and CDR2 YYNGEE. The V end lost 4 bases, the J end lost 8 bases, and 18 bases lay between the germline ends. CDR3 length: 15 amino acids. The CDR3 nucleotides are TGTGCCAGCAGCCCCAGCTGGAGGGAGGTCGAAAAACTGTTTTTT. Translated, it gives CASSPSWREVEKLFF.

The CDR3 bases are TGTGCCAGCAGTCCACACGGACAGACCTACGAGCAGTACTTC. This gives the protein CASSPHGQTYEQYF. V gene TRBV6-5 combines with J gene TRBJ2-7, with D possibly TRBD1 on 6 matching bases. Germline CDR1 MNHEY, CDR2 SVGAGI. The CDR3 covers 14 residues. The V end lost 5 bases, the J end lost 2 bases, and 13 bases lay between the germline ends.

The chain recombines TRBV19 with TRBJ1-5, with D possibly being TRBD1 (6 bases). Trimming took off 5 bases at V and 1 base at J, with 21 bases between the two ends. CDR1 and CDR2 from the germline V gene are LNHDA and SQIVND (reference sequence). This CDR3 comprises 18 residues. The CDR3 loop reads CASSFPDRLLASNQPQHF. DNA of the CDR3: TGTGCCAGTAGTTTCCCGGACAGACTCTTGGCAAGCAATCAGCCCCAGCATTTT.

This clone showed up just once. The chain is built from TRBV10-2 and TRBJ2-3; possible D gene TRBD1, 7 bases. The CDR3 runs to 15 residues. The germline gives CDR1 WSHSY, CDR2 SAAADI. V lost 5 bases to trimming and J lost 5 bases, with 17 bases between them. The CDR3 sequence: CASSNRRQGGDTQYF. CDR3 DNA: TGCGCCAGCAGTAACCGACGACAGGGAGGAGATACGCAGTATTTT.

This clone was recorded once. The rearrangement joins TRBV27 to TRBJ2-3; 10 nucleotides match TRBD2. Germline CDR1 MNHEY, CDR2 SMNVEV (reference sequence). The CDR3 has 18 amino acids. The J segment lost 7 bases and the V segment lost 3 bases, leaving 16 bases of the junction unmatched. The CDR3 nucleotides are TGTGCCAGCAGTTTGGAGGGACAGCGAGCGGGGGGGAGAAATACGCAGTATTTT. This gives the protein CASSLEGQRAGGRNTQYF.

The V gene is TRBV3-1 (or the pseudogene TRBV3-2), the J gene TRBJ1-6, with 9 bases aligning to TRBD1. Losses at the gene ends were 4 bases for V and 7 bases for J; bases not matched to a gene: 2. From germline, CDR1 is LGHDT and CDR2 YNNKEL (reference sequence). The CDR3 loop spans 14 amino acids. Here the CDR3 DNA reads TGTGCCAGCAGCCCAACAGGGGGCAATTCACCCCTCCACTTT. The encoded protein is CASSPTGGNSPLHF.

This clone was detected once. The same CDR3 arises from other DNA sequences in this sample as well. The chain links TRBV7-8 to TRBJ2-1; a weak D match, TRBD1 (6 bases). The CDR3 totals 15 residues. From germline, CDR1 is SGHVS and CDR2 FQNEAQ. The germline V and J ends were trimmed by 2 bases and 4 bases, with 12 bases remaining between them. Here the CDR3 reads CASSLRGGSYNEQFF. CDR3 DNA: TGTGCCAGCAGCTTAAGAGGGGGATCTTACAATGAGCAGTTCTTC.

The V call is TRBV5-4, the J call TRBJ1-2; TRBD1 aligns across 7 bases. Germline lookup yields CDR1 SGHNT and CDR2 YYREEE (reference sequence). The V segment lost 4 bases and the J segment 2 bases; nucleotides outside the gene matches: 5. This CDR3 comprises 14 residues. The CDR3 here is CASSDRTGNYGYTF. The CDR3 DNA reads TGTGCCAGCAGCGACCGGACAGGCAACTATGGCTACACCTTC.

The V call is TRBV7-2, the J call TRBJ1-1; D uncertain. The germline gives CDR1 SGHTA, CDR2 FQGNSA. CDR3 length: 13 amino acids. Between the trimmed V and J ends, which lost 3 bases and 3 bases, there was a span of 8 bases. The DNA of the CDR3 is TGTGCCAGCAGCTTTAACAGATACACTGAAGCTTTCTTT. Encoded protein: CASSFNRYTEAFF.

The J gene is TRBJ1-2, the V gene TRBV7-8; TRBD1 is a possible D gene (6 bases). Germline assignment: CDR1 SGHVS and CDR2 FQNEAQ. There are 17 residues in the CDR3. V was cut by 5 bases and J by 4 bases, with 23 bases left in between. The CDR3 coding sequence is TGTGCCAGCAGCCCAAATAGCCTGAGGGGGAGTACCTATGGCTACACCTTC. Its protein is CASSPNSLRGSTYGYTF.

The chain joins TRBV6-2 or TRBV6-3 to TRBJ1-1, with D unresolved. This CDR3 has 14 residues. Trimming took 0 bases from V and 6 from J, leaving 11 bases between them. Germline CDR1 and CDR2: MNHEY and SVGEGT. The DNA for the CDR3 is TGTGCCAGCAGTTACTCGACTAGGGTCCCTGAAGCTTTCTTT. This gives the protein CASSYSTRVPEAFF.

The J gene is TRBJ2-5, the V gene TRBV7-2, with TRBD2 matching over 10 bases. The CDR3 loop spans 14 amino acids. Germline-derived CDR1 and CDR2 are SGHTA and FQGNSA. V lost 5 bases, J lost 6 bases, and 6 bases stayed unmatched. CDR3 coding DNA: TGTGCCAGCAGCACGGGACTAGCGTCGCAGACCCAGTACTTC. It translates to CASSTGLASQTQYF.

By proportion, this clone is medium-sized. The chain uses TRBV5-1 and TRBJ2-3; D might be TRBD1 (6 bases). The CDR3 length is 13 residues. V lost 4 bases and J 1 base, leaving 7 bases between the germline ends. Germline CDR1 and CDR2: SGHRS and YFSETQ. The CDR3 DNA follows: TGCGCCAGCAGCGAGGGGGGCACAGATACGCAGTATTTT. It translates to CASSEGGTDTQYF.

The V and J genes are TRBV5-5 and TRBJ1-2; D not certain. The V and J ends lost 5 bases and 3 bases respectively, with 11 bases between them. The length of the CDR3 is 13 residues. Germline-derived CDR1 and CDR2 are SGHKS and YYEKEE (reference sequence). CDR3 DNA: TGTGCCAGCAGTCAAGTTTCGGACTATGGCTACACCTTC. Protein product: CASSQVSDYGYTF.